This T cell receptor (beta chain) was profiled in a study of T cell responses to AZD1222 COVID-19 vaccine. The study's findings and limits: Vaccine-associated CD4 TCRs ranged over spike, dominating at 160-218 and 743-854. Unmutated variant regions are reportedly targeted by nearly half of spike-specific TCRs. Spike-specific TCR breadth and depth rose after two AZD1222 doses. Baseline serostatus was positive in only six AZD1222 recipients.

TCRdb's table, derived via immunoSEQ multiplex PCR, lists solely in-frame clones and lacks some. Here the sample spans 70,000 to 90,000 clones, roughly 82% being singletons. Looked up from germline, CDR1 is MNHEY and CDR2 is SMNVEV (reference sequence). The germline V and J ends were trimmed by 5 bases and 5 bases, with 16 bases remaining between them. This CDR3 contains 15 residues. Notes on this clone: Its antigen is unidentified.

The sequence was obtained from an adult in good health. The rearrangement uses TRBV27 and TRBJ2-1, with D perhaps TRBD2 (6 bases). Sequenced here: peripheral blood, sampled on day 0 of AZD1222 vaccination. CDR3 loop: CASSRPGAGNNEQFF. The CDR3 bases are TGTGCCAGCAGTAGGCCGGGAGCCGGGAACAATGAGCAGTTCTTC.